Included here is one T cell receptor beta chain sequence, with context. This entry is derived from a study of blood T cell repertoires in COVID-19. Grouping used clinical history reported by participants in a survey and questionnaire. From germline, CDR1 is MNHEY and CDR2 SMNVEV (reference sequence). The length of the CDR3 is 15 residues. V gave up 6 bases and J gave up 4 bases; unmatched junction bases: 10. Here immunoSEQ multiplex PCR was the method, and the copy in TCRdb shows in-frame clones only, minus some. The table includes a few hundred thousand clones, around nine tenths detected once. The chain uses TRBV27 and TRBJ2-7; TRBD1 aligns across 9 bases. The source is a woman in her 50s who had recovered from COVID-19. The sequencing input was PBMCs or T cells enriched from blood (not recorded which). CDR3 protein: CASSTPGTGPYEQYF. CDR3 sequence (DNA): TGTGCCAGCAGCACACCAGGGACAGGGCCTTACGAGCAGTACTTC.